These 24 T cell receptor beta chains were all obtained from the same sample, sequenced in a study of blood T cells in healthy people across ages. A second PCR of roughly 7 to 11 cycles used a sample-barcoded 5' primer and a J-beta primer mix. TCRdb used MiXCR to reprocess the 5' RACE reads, holding one entry per CDR3 protein. The sample contains 1.5 million to 2 million distinct CDR3 sequences, around half of which appear only once. The sequencing input was blood. Receptors originate from a woman in her 40s in good health.

This chain uses TRBV27 with TRBJ1-1, with 8 bases that match TRBD1. Germline CDR1 reads MNHEY; CDR2 reads SMNVEV (reference sequence). This CDR3 is built from 15 residues. V lost 5 bases, J lost 5 bases, and 10 bases stayed unmatched. In DNA, the CDR3 is TGTGCCAGCAGTCCAGACAGGGGCAAAGGGACTGAAGCTTTCTTT. Amino acid sequence: CASSPDRGKGTEAFF.

This chain links TRBV29-1 with TRBJ1-5; D gene unclear. This CDR3 contains 12 residues. CDR1 and CDR2 from the germline V gene are SQVTM and ANQGSEA. With 4 bases removed from V and 0 bases from J, the gap between germline ends came to 4 bases. The CDR3 here is CSVGNSNQPQHF. For the CDR3, the DNA is TGCAGCGTTGGGAATAGCAATCAGCCCCAGCATTTT.

This sequence joins TRBV9 and TRBJ1-6; no clear D. The CDR3 is made up of 16 amino acids. The germline CDR1 and CDR2 sequences are SGDLS and YYNGEE. Trimming shortened V by 4 bases and J by 0 bases, and 11 bases separated the two germline ends. In DNA, the CDR3 is TGTGCCAGCAGCACCTCGGGTAGCTCCTATAATTCACCCCTCCACTTT. Its protein is CASSTSGSSYNSPLHF. Variable domain in full (rest from reference TRBV9 and TRBJ1-6): DSGVTQTPKHLITATGQRVTLRCSPRSGDLSVYWYQQSLDQGLQFLIQYYNGEERAKGNILERFSAQQFPDLHSELNLSSLELGDSALYFCASSTSGSSYNSPLHFGNGTRLTVT.

This clonotype was found a few times. This sequence joins TRBV5-1 and TRBJ2-3; perhaps TRBD2 as D (6 bases). The CDR3 is made up of 15 amino acids. Trimming stripped 4 bases from V and 7 bases from J, with 19 bases between. Germline CDR1 and CDR2: SGHRS and YFSETQ. The CDR3 protein is CASSQEGGGRNTQYF. Written as DNA, the CDR3 is TGCGCCAGCAGCCAAGAAGGTGGAGGGAGGAATACGCAGTATTTT.

The V gene is TRBV24-1, the J gene TRBJ1-2; D perhaps matches TRBD1 (6 bases). The CDR3 has 15 residues. CDR1 and CDR2 from the germline V gene are KGHDR and SFDVKD. The V end lost 4 bases, the J end lost 6 bases, and 17 bases lay between the germline ends. DNA of the CDR3: TGTGCCACCAGTGAGAGGGGGTTAGAGGCGGATGGCTACACCTTC. It translates to CATSERGLEADGYTF.

As for this clonotype: A much bigger clone sits one base away, suggesting this may be a read error. V and J are TRBV4-1 and TRBJ2-4, with a tentative D call TRBD1 (7 bases). The end of the DNA is better explained by TRBJ2-7, so the J call may be wrong. CDR1 is MGHRA, CDR2 YSYEKL, per germline. The CDR3 sequence is 13 residues long. The CDR3 bases are TGCGCCAGCTGCCTCCAGGGGGGCTACGAGCAGTACTTC. Its translation is CASCLQGGYEQYF.

This clonotype came up many times. Compared with germline, one end of the junction differs, possibly owing to a read error. The chain employs TRBV14 and TRBJ1-2, with D perhaps matching TRBD1 (6 bases). Germline V gene sequence: CDR1 SGHDN, CDR2 FVKESK. This CDR3 spans 13 amino acids. The CDR3 nucleotides read TGCGCCAGCAGCCAGGACAGCCTCTATGGCTACACCTTC. Amino acids: CASSQDSLYGYTF.

The chain employs TRBV12-3 or TRBV12-4 and TRBJ2-3, with a weak D call TRBD1 (6 bases). Trimming shortened V by 6 bases and J by 0 bases, and 16 bases separated the two germline ends. The CDR3 runs to 16 residues. In nucleotides, the CDR3 is TGTGCCAGCAGCCCACAGGGACCCGCTAGCACAGATACGCAGTATTTT. It specifies CASSPQGPASTDTQYF.

The chain employs TRBV7-9 and TRBJ2-7, with D unclear. The J call could be wrong; TRBJ2-5 is a better fit for the DNA end. The germline gives CDR1 SEHNR, CDR2 FQNEAQ (reference sequence). This CDR3 region has 13 residues. The CDR3 loop reads CASSPVIVATQYF. DNA of the CDR3: TGTGCCAGCAGCCCGGTCATTGTGGCGACCCAGTACTTC.

The CDR3 reads CSDSGPGGYTF. The CDR3 nucleotides are TGCAGCGACTCGGGACCTGGAGGGTACACCTTC. The chain recombines TRBV20-1 with TRBJ1-2, with D perhaps TRBD1 (5 bases). The V gene's germline CDR1 is DFQATT and CDR2 SNEGSKA (reference sequence). The CDR3 totals 11 residues.

The table lists this clonotype with a few counts. This chain connects TRBV4-2 to TRBJ2-7; 10 bases line up with TRBD2. The CDR3 extends over 17 amino acids. CDR1 LGHNA and CDR2 YNFKEQ come from the germline V gene. J lost 1 base, V lost 1 base, and 7 bases had no gene match. The CDR3 coding sequence is TGTGCCAGCAGCCAAGTGGCGGTAGCGGGGGGTTCCTACGAGCAGTACTTC. It translates to CASSQVAVAGGSYEQYF.

J is TRBJ2-7 and V is TRBV7-9, with TRBD1 matching 8 bases. The germline gives CDR1 SEHNR, CDR2 FQNEAQ (reference sequence). The junction had 6 bases not matched to a gene; V was cut back by 3 bases and J by 2 bases. This CDR3 region has 15 residues. The CDR3 nucleotides read TGTGCCAGCAGCTTCTTTGGGACAGGTACCTACGAGCAGTACTTC. Translated: CASSFFGTGTYEQYF. Full variable domain (missing parts from reference TRBV7-9 and TRBJ2-7): DTGVSQNPRHKITKRGQNVTFRCDPISEHNRLYWYRQTLGQGPEFLTYFQNEAQLEKSRLLSDRFSAERPKGSFSTLEIQRTEQGDSAMYLCASSFFGTGTYEQYFGPGTRLTVT.

The chain is built from TRBV29-1 and TRBJ2-7; a possible D gene is TRBD2 (6 bases). The germline CDR1 and CDR2 sequences are SQVTM and ANQGSEA. Between the trimmed V and J ends, which lost 5 bases and 0 bases, there was a span of 14 bases. The CDR3 sequence is 14 residues long. CDR3 region: CSVPRDSSSYEQYF. DNA of the CDR3: TGCAGCGTTCCACGGGACTCGAGCTCCTACGAGCAGTACTTC.

This clonotype turned up a few times. This chain links TRBV12-3 or TRBV12-4 with TRBJ2-1; 10 positions match TRBD1. J was trimmed by 12 bases and V by 4 bases; bases with no gene match: 3. The CDR3 totals 12 residues. The CDR3 coding sequence is TGTGCCAGCAGTTCACGGGACAGGGGGCAGTTCTTC. The encoded protein is CASSSRDRGQFF.

The V call is TRBV11-3, the J call TRBJ2-3; 9 bases line up with TRBD2. After removal of 7 bases from V and 3 bases from J, the junction contained 11 bases not matched to a gene. Germline CDR1 is SGHNT and CDR2 is YENEEA. CDR3 length: 16 amino acids. CDR3 residues: CASTNLAGVRTDTQYF. Here the CDR3 DNA reads TGTGCCAGCACCAATTTAGCGGGGGTAAGGACAGATACGCAGTATTTT.

The V gene is TRBV6-2 or TRBV6-3, the J gene TRBJ2-4; 8 bases line up with TRBD1. The J call is uncertain, as TRBJ2-7 better fits the DNA end. Per the germline V gene, CDR1 is MNHEY and CDR2 is SVGEGT. The CDR3 is 15 residues long. CDR3 sequence (DNA): TGTGCCAGCAGTAGAAGACAGGGGCCAACCTACGAGCAGTACTTC. It encodes CASSRRQGPTYEQYF.

The count of this clonotype is one. The chain links TRBV6-2 or TRBV6-3 to TRBJ1-5, with D possibly matching TRBD1 (5 bases). Trimming removed 10 bases at V and 5 bases at J, with 15 bases between. The germline V gene has CDR1 MNHEY and CDR2 SVGEGT. CDR3 length: 13 residues. Written as DNA, the CDR3 is TGTGCCACCTTAGACAGAGTTGATCAGCCCCAGCATTTT. As protein: CATLDRVDQPQHF.

This clonotype turned up a few times. In DNA, the CDR3 is TGCGCCAGCAGCCCTGGGGACAGCTTGAACACTGAAGCTTTCTTT. Encoded protein: CASSPGDSLNTEAFF. V gene TRBV5-1 combines with J gene TRBJ1-1; 7 positions match TRBD1. CDR3 size: 15 residues. Germline CDR1 reads SGHRS; CDR2 reads YFSETQ. Trimming took 4 bases from V and 0 from J; bases not matched to a gene: 6.

The gene calls are TRBV18 and TRBJ2-5; D unclear. Germline V gives CDR1 KGHSH, CDR2 LQKENI. Trimming shortened V by 4 bases and J by 4 bases, and 10 bases separated the two germline ends. The CDR3 has 13 amino acids. The CDR3 sequence: CASSRSGVETQYF. As DNA, the CDR3 is TGTGCCAGCTCACGTTCGGGTGTAGAGACCCAGTACTTC.

Turning to this clonotype: A junction end diverges from the germline sequence, so it may reflect a read error. The chain employs TRBV4-2 and TRBJ2-3; D gene unclear. The CDR3 runs 17 residues. Looked up from germline, CDR1 is LGHNA and CDR2 is YNFKEQ. The CDR3 nucleotides are TGCGCCAGCAGCCAAGATCCTCCGGCAGCTAGCACAGATACGCAGTATTTT. As protein: CASSQDPPAASTDTQYF.

The table lists this clonotype with a few counts. The chain is built from TRBV28 and TRBJ1-4; D uncertain. The germline V gene has CDR1 MDHEN and CDR2 SYDVKM. Trimming pared 5 bases from V and 8 bases from J, leaving 3 bases between. There are 10 residues in the CDR3. CDR3 nucleotides: TGTGCCAGCAGTAAAGAAAAACTGTTTTTT. This codes for CASSKEKLFF.

This clonotype has just a few counts. The rearrangement links TRBV5-1 to TRBJ2-5; 7 nucleotides align to TRBD1. Trimming took 3 bases from V and 6 from J; bases not matched to a gene: 8. The CDR3 has 14 amino acids. Germline-derived CDR1 and CDR2 are SGHRS and YFSETQ. CDR3 protein: CASSSDRDAKTQYF. The CDR3 DNA follows: TGCGCCAGCAGCTCAGACAGGGACGCGAAGACCCAGTACTTC. The variable domain in full, completed from reference TRBV5-1 and TRBJ2-5, reads KAGVTQTPRYLIKTRGQQVTLSCSPISGHRSVSWYQQTPGQGLQFLFEYFSETQRNKGNFPGRFSGRQFSNSRSEMNVSTLELGDSALYLCASSSDRDAKTQYFGPGTRLLVL.

The rearrangement joins TRBV9 to TRBJ2-3, with 8 bases identical to TRBD2. V lost 2 bases to trimming and J lost 2 bases; unmatched junction nucleotides: 7. CDR3 length: 16 amino acids. CDR1 is SGDLS, CDR2 YYNGEE, per germline. CDR3 in amino acids: CASSVQRGPITDTQYF. CDR3 sequence (DNA): TGTGCCAGCAGCGTTCAGCGGGGGCCTATCACAGATACGCAGTATTTT.

This chain connects TRBV12-3 or TRBV12-4 to TRBJ1-2; D unresolved. CDR3 size: 14 residues. Trimming took off 5 bases at V and 7 bases at J, with 17 bases between the two ends. The DNA of the CDR3 is TGTGCCAGCAGTGAAGAGCAAGAAAACCGTGGCTACACCTTC. Protein: CASSEEQENRGYTF.